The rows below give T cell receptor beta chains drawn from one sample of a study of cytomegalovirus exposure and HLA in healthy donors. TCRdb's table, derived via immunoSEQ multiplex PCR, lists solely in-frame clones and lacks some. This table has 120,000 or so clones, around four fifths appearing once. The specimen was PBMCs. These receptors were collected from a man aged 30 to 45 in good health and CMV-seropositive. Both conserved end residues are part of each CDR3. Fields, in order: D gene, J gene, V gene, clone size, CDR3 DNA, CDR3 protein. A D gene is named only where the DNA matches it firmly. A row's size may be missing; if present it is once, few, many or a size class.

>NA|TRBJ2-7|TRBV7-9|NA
TGTGCCAGCAGCTCTGTGACCCGGGGAGGCAACGAGCAGTACTTC
CASSSVTRGGNEQYF
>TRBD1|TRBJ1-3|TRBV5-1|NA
TGCGCCAGCAGTCGGACAGGGGAGGGTCCTAGATCCTTCTTCGGGGGAAACACCATATATTTT
CASSRTGEGPRSFFGGNTIYF
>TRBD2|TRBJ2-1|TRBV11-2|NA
TGTGCCAGCAGCTACCCTAGCGGGGGCGGGCCCCCCTCCTACAATGAGCAGTTCTTC
CASSYPSGGGPPSYNEQFF
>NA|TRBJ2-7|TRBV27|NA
TGTGCCAGCAGCCCATCACAGGGGACTTACTCCTACGAGCAGTACTTC
CASSPSQGTYSYEQYF
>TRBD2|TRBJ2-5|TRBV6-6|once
TGTGCCAGCACGACCTTTTTCCGGGAGGGGACCCAGTACTTC
CASTTFFREGTQYF
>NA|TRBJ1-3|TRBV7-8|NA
TGTGCCAGCAGCTTCGGACTGAATTCTGGAAACACCATATATTTT
CASSFGLNSGNTIYF
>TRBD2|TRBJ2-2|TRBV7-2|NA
TGTGCCAGCAGCTTAGTGCTAGCGGGGGGGCTTCGCGGGGAGCTGTTTTTT
CASSLVLAGGLRGELFF
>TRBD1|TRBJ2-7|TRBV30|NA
TGTGCCTGGGCTCAGACAGGGACCTCCTACGAGCAGTACTTC
CAWAQTGTSYEQYF
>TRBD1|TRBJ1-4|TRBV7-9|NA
TGTGCCAGCAGCGTTAAGACAGGGTTTGATGAAAAACTGTTTTTT
CASSVKTGFDEKLFF
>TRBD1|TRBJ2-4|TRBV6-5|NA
TGTGCCAGCAGCCTCCAGGGGGACAAAAACATTCAGTACTTC
CASSLQGDKNIQYF
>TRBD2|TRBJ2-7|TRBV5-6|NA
TGTGCCAGCAGCTTGGAGGGCGGGGGGCACTCCTACGAGCAGTACTTC
CASSLEGGGHSYEQYF
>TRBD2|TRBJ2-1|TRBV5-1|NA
TGCGCCAGCTCCCGCCGGGGCGGGGGGGTCTACAATGAGCAGTTCTTC
CASSRRGGGVYNEQFF
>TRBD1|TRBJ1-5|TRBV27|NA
TGTGCCAGCAGCCTCGGGACAGGGGGCAATCAGCCCCAGCATTTT
CASSLGTGGNQPQHF
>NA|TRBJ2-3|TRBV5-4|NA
TGTGCCAGCAGCTTTACGGGGATCACAGATACGCAGTATTTT
CASSFTGITDTQYF
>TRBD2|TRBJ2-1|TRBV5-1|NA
TGCGCCAGCAGCTCCTTGGGGGGGGTCGACTACAATGAGCAGTTCTTC
CASSSLGGVDYNEQFF
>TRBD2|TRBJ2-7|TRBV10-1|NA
TGCGCCAGCAGTGAGACCTGGGGAGGGAACGAGCAGTACTTC
CASSETWGGNEQYF
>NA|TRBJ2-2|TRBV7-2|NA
TGTGCCAGCAGCTTAGCGTTTTTTGAGGAGGAGAACACCGGGGAGCTGTTTTTT
CASSLAFFEEENTGELFF
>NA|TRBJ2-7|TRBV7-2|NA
TGTGCCAGCAGCTTACTATTAAGCTCCTACGAGCAGTACTTC
CASSLLLSSYEQYF
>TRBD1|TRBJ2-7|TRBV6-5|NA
TGTGCCAGTGCAGGGGGCAGGGAGCAGTACTTC
CASAGGREQYF
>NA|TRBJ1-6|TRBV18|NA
TGTGCCAGCTCACCAACCAGGGATAATTCACCCCTCCACTTT
CASSPTRDNSPLHF
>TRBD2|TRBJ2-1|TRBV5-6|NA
TGTGCCAGCAGCCGGACTAGCGGGGGGCCTTATGAGCAGTTCTTC
CASSRTSGGPYEQFF
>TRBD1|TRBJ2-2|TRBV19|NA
TGTGCCAGTAGTATGGGACAGGGAGGTATCACCGGGGAGCTGTTTTTT
CASSMGQGGITGELFF
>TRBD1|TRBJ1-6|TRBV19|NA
TGTGCCAGTAGTCGAGGACAGGGGAATTCACCCCTCCACTTT
CASSRGQGNSPLHF
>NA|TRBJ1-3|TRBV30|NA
TGTGCCTGGAGTGTACGTAGAAGCTCTGGAAACACCATATATTTT
CAWSVRRSSGNTIYF
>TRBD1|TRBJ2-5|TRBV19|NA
TGTGCCAGTTCAAAAGCGCGACAGGGGGCAGAGACCCAGTACTTC
CASSKARQGAETQYF
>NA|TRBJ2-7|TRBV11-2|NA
TGTGCCAGCAGCTTAGTCAGGGCAGACTACGAGCAGTACTTC
CASSLVRADYEQYF
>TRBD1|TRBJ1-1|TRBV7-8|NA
TGTGCCAGCAGCTTAGTCCCGGGACAGGGAACGAAGACTGAAGCTTTCTTT
CASSLVPGQGTKTEAFF
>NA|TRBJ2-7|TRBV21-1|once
TGTGCCAGCAGCAAAGTGGACACTTTGGGGGAGCAGTACTTC
CASSKVDTLGEQYF
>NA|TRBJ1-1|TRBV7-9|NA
TGTGCCAGTAGCTCTTATGACCGCGAGGCGCGCACTGAAGCTTTCTTT
CASSSYDREARTEAFF
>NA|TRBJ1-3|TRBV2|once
TGTGCCAGCAGTGTCCGGGTCCCCAGCTCTGGAAACACCATATATTTT
CASSVRVPSSGNTIYF
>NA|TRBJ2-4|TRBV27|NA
TGTGCCAGCAGTTCCCGGAACATTCAGTACTTC
CASSSRNIQYF
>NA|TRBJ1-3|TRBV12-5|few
TGTGCTAGTGGTTTGAGTCTAATCCCACGTGGAAACACCATATATTTT
CASGLSLIPRGNTIYF
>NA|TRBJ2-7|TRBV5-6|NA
TGTGCCAGCGCAACCGGAGCTACCTACGAGCAGTACTTC
CASATGATYEQYF
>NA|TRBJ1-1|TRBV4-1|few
TGCGCCAGCAGCCAACTTTCCCGGGGGAGAGGACTGAACACTGAAGCTTTCTTT
CASSQLSRGRGLNTEAFF
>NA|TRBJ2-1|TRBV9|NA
TGTGCCAGCAGCCGTAGGTCTAGGTCTTTTGTCAATGAGCAGTTCTTC
CASSRRSRSFVNEQFF
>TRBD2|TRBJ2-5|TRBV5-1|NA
TGCGCCAGCAGCCCGGGACTAGCGGGGGGACAAGAGACCCAGTACTTC
CASSPGLAGGQETQYF
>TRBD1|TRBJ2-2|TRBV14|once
TGTGCCAGCAGCCGGTCGGGACAGGGGGCCGGCGGGGAGCTGTTTTTT
CASSRSGQGAGGELFF